The present T cell receptor beta chain was sequenced within a study of blood T cell repertoires in COVID-19 (dated by TCRdb to the early 2020s). For the wider study: Samples covering the acute and convalescent phases of COVID-19 were provided by collaborators in the United States, Italy and Spain. The samples were drawn from two sources: the first 160 participants of the ongoing ImmuneRACE study, and about 1,300 subjects contributed by 6 global collaborators. The repertoires were released in a freely available public database intended as a resource for research on the immune response to SARS-CoV-2. Subjects who had been exposed to COVID-19, were actively infected with it, or had recovered from it provided the deeply sampled blood TCRbeta repertoires that made up the dataset. The sample metadata nearly always contained a de-identified subject ID, COVID-19 status, age in years and sex. Where available, HLA class I and class II types were obtained from metadata supplied by the sample provider rather than from assay-based typing. The prospective study material was composed of cDNA or gDNA derived from T cells, B-cell-depleted T cells, or PBMCs. General study outcomes and caveats: The quantity of clinical and demographic metadata differed by source and by participant and was supplied without curation.

Spanning cysteine to phenylalanine, the CDR3 consists of 18 amino acids. Only CDR3 DNA remains: 54 bases, in frame from the first base. Trimming removed 3 bases from V and 4 bases from J; the gene matches leave 9 bases unexplained. The germline V gene provides CDR1 MGHRA and CDR2 YSYEKL. The collaborating institutions used their own protocols to collect whole blood in K2EDTA tubes. Collaborator samples were shipped for TCRbeta analysis as frozen whole blood, isolated PBMCs, or DNA extracted from either sample type. Comment on this clone: What this receptor recognizes is not known. The input lacks base qualities; no much larger clone sits a single base away.

TCRbeta CDR3 regions were amplified from genomic DNA by means of the immunoSEQ Assay, a bias-controlled multiplex PCR. Per the authors' processing: The number of nucleated cells in each sample was estimated by amplification of reference gene primers within the assay. To quantify the absolute abundance of each unique TCRbeta CDR3 rearrangement, sequence reads were collapsed and filtered. For each sample, productive Simpson clonality was calculated as the square root of Simpson's diversity index over productive rearrangements. TCRdb's version of the immuneACCESS table is confined to in-frame rearrangements and falls short of the full clone set. An unresolved V gene accounts for under half of the shortfall where checked; the remainder is of unknown origin. V and J calls and clone size are copied from that table; D and trimming were computed from the DNA. The sample table contains a few hundred thousand clones; only one count was recorded for around 90% of them. Jointly, the top ten make up 3% of the sample.

Sequencing used peripheral blood. The chain was built from TRBV4-1 and TRBJ2-7; TRBD2 aligns with 16 central bases. The TCR sequence derives from a human donor in a cohort sampled during active COVID-19. The DNA is as follows: TGCGCCAGCAGCCAGGGGGGACTAGCGGGAGGGCCCTCGTACGAGCAGTACTTC. Its protein reads: CASSQGGLAGGPSYEQYF.